This T cell receptor beta chain came from a study of shared clonotypes between healthy human individuals (dated by TCRdb to 2018 to 2021). Looking at the study overall: A couple of women and a few men aged 18 to 49 years were included in the cohort. To estimate repertoire size and how much clonotype sharing occurs between individuals, the study deeply sequenced the blood TCR repertoires of about five healthy adults. Leukapheresis yielded between about 0.8 and 9.5 billion PBMCs per donor. To increase sequencing depth and limit assay-specific biases, TCR repertoire library preparation and sequencing were carried out by different laboratories using diverse techniques.

The CDR3 contains 13 residues, cysteine and phenylalanine counted. Only CDR3 DNA is held: 39 bases, read in frame from base 1. Sequences MRHNA (CDR1) and SNTAGT (CDR2) are obtained from the germline V gene. Using the deep immunoSEQ assay, TCR CDR3 regions were amplified from genomic DNA by multiplex PCR. Extracted genomic DNA from each cell subset was distributed evenly across all wells of several immunoSEQ 96-well plates, and each plate was treated as a replicate. Each replicate PCR for unsorted PBMC received 300 to 350 ng genomic DNA, equal to approximately 30,000 T cell genomes. Unsorted PBMC genomic DNA was sequenced across ten immunoSEQ deep assay plates. Purified libraries were measured with a Qubit 3.0 fluorometer, size-checked on a Bioanalyzer 2100, and measured again with the KAPA Library Quantification kit. Every immunoSEQ 96-well plate was sequenced on a separate single-read 150-cycle Illumina NextSeq 550 flow cell. The authors processed their data as follows. Because the immunoSEQ output held only junctional sequences and lacked quality scores, the filtering could not match the filtering applied to full-length reads. Sequences were annotated with PyIR, a Python wrapper for IgBLAST v1.9, and V/J genes and CDR3 were assigned using IMGT germline references. Reads were filtered out if the reads had weak V/J assignments (E-value above 1e-6), no CDR3, stop codons, out-of-frame junctions, or ambiguous translated residues. A V3J clonotype was defined by an identical inferred V gene, J gene, and CDR3 amino acid sequence. Percentage overlap between repertoires was calculated by dividing the number of shared unique clonotypes by the size of the smaller repertoire. Repertoire richness was assessed with RTK rarefaction, the Chao1 estimator, and Recon v2.1 estimates of unobserved clonotypes. As stored in TCRdb, this immuneACCESS dataset retains in-frame rearrangements with V and J assigned. A fraction of the clones does not appear; measured against another copy, unresolved V genes explain less than half of the discrepancy, and the remainder lacks a known reason. V and J calls and clone size are copied from that table; D and trimming were computed from the DNA. The sample table lists more than 450,000 clones, roughly 78% of them with a count of one. The top ten constitute about an eighth of the sample.

Healthy HIV-negative adults with no recently reported acute infections or vaccinations were included as donors. Only Caucasian adults living in Nashville, Tennessee, USA were represented among the donors. For unsorted samples, 90 million to 95 million PBMCs were counted, and genomic DNA was extracted using the QIAamp DNA Blood Mini kit. Blood was obtained by leukapheresis, after which PBMCs were separated by Ficoll-Histopaque density gradient centrifugation and cryopreserved in liquid nitrogen vapor phase. On the study overall, not on this receptor specifically: Pairwise subsampling led to the expectation that sequencing depth would affect the degree of clonotype sharing among donors. The small number of donors limited the genetic and exposure-history diversity represented. Sampling was limited to blood, and TCR repertoires in tissue likely differ from TCR repertoires in blood.

As regards this clone: Its antigen remains unidentified. One end of the junction is discordant with germline, which a read error may explain.

The source material was PBMCs. This receptor was identified in a woman aged 40 to 49 in good health. Some clones in this sample may be carry-over from other donors' samples. The chain joins TRBV6-4 to TRBJ1-2, with a weak D call of TRBD1 (5 bases match). The CDR3 is CAISDFGGYGYTF. The DNA is as follows: TGTGCCATCAGTGATTTTGGGGGCTATGGCTACACCTTC.